These 30 T cell receptor beta chains share one sample of origin, sequenced in a study of human CD8 memory T cell subsets. It was UMI-labeled 5' RACE by which the TCR beta libraries were made. TCRdb re-analyzed the 5' RACE reads; it lists each CDR3 protein once, without DNA. Its table records about 17,000 distinct CDR3 sequences. Sequenced sample: CD8+ T cells from PBMCs. These receptors were taken from a human donor in good health.

The chain links TRBV5-6 to TRBJ2-7; TCRdb reports TRBD1, a call that lacks DNA to check it against. Germline CDR1 SGHDT, CDR2 YYEEEE. CDR3 length: 13 residues. CDR3: CASSDDRVYEQYF.

The rearrangement joins TRBV7-2 to TRBJ2-3; with no DNA, the TCRdb D assignment of TRBD2 cannot be verified. The V gene's germline CDR1 is SGHTA and CDR2 FQGNSA. CDR3 length: 17 residues. The chain's CDR3 is CASSPGLAGERTDTQYF.

This clonotype registers large by frequency. The J gene is TRBJ1-2, the V gene TRBV29-1; TCRdb's D call, TRBD1, is unchecked because there is no DNA. Per the germline V gene, CDR1 is SQVTM and CDR2 is ANQGSEA. The CDR3 loop spans 14 amino acids. The CDR3 spells CSVELRGQSYGYTF.

This chain links TRBV5-4 with TRBJ2-7; TCRdb's D call of TRBD1 is untestable without DNA. CDR3 length equals 11 residues. Germline CDR1 reads SGHNT; CDR2 reads YYREEE (reference sequence). CDR3 in amino acids: CASSFGGEQYF.

CDR3 region: CASSYNSRGTEAFF. The rearrangement joins TRBV7-2 to TRBJ1-1. The V gene's germline CDR1 is SGHTA and CDR2 FQGNSA. CDR3 length equals 14 residues.

This rearrangement joins TRBV19 to TRBJ2-7; TCRdb indicates TRBD2, and absent DNA this call remains unverified. The CDR3 runs 13 residues. Per the germline V gene, CDR1 is LNHDA and CDR2 is SQIVND (reference sequence). CDR3 region: CASSPGLYYEQYF.

J is TRBJ2-2 and V is TRBV27; lacking DNA, the TRBD1 call made by TCRdb goes unchecked. Germline V gene data show CDR1 as MNHEY and CDR2 as SMNVEV (reference sequence). There are 12 residues in the CDR3. CDR3 sequence reads: CASSLGGGELFF.

J is TRBJ1-2 and V is TRBV7-9; the D gene TCRdb calls, TRBD1, cannot be checked with no DNA. The CDR3 length is 17 residues. Germline CDR1 and CDR2: SEHNR and FQNEAQ (reference sequence). The CDR3 reads CASSSSAGGQVNYGYTF.

The J gene is TRBJ1-5, the V gene TRBV21-1; TCRdb's D gene call, TRBD1, goes unchecked for lack of DNA. TRBV21-1 is marked as a pseudogene. The CDR3 totals 15 residues. The CDR3 sequence: CASSKDGTDNQPQHF.

The gene calls are TRBV3-1 and TRBJ2-1. The CDR3 is 17 amino acids. In germline, CDR1 is LGHDT, CDR2 YNNKEL (reference sequence). CDR3 in amino acids: CASSQGAGQGPYNEQFF.

The rearrangement joins TRBV4-1 to TRBJ2-1; TCRdb gives TRBD2 as the D gene, but with no DNA this cannot be confirmed. Per the germline V gene, CDR1 is MGHRA and CDR2 is YSYEKL. CDR3 length equals 17 residues. The chain's CDR3 is CASSQDEQAPPYNEQFF.

This chain links TRBV5-6 with TRBJ2-7; the D call of TRBD1 rests on TCRdb alone, since no DNA is present to check it. There are 15 residues in the CDR3. CDR1 and CDR2 from the germline V gene are SGHDT and YYEEEE. The CDR3 loop reads CASSLRGQGFYEQYF.

The J gene is TRBJ2-5, the V gene TRBV28; TCRdb designates TRBD1, a call that cannot be tested without DNA. Germline lookup yields CDR1 MDHEN and CDR2 SYDVKM. The CDR3 sequence is 14 residues long. The CDR3 is CASSPVGGTETQYF.

The chain carries TRBV5-6 and TRBJ1-4; TCRdb selects TRBD1, and the lack of DNA leaves this call unchecked. The CDR3 has 14 residues. CDR1 is SGHDT and CDR2 is YYEEEE in the germline V gene. CDR3 residues: CASSPGTAGEKLFF. The whole variable domain, remainder taken from reference TRBV5-6 and TRBJ1-4, is DAGVTQSPTHLIKTRGQQVTLRCSPKSGHDTVSWYQQALGQGPQFIFQYYEEEERQRGNFPDRFSGHQFPNYSSELNVNALLLGDSALYLCASSPGTAGEKLFFGSGTQLSVL.

The rearrangement uses TRBV6-2 or TRBV6-3 and TRBJ1-2. This CDR3 has 14 amino acids. Looked up from germline, CDR1 is MNHEY and CDR2 is SVGEGT. CDR3 protein: CASSYSAGELGYTF.

The rearrangement links TRBV30 to TRBJ2-2; TCRdb reports TRBD2, a call that lacks DNA to check it against. Germline values: CDR1 GTSNPN, CDR2 SVGIG (reference sequence). CDR3 size: 14 residues. CDR3 sequence: CAWNRGDNTGELFF.

The chain is built from TRBV20-1 and TRBJ2-3; TCRdb calls TRBD1, which cannot be checked without DNA. Germline-derived CDR1 and CDR2 are DFQATT and SNEGSKA (reference sequence). The CDR3 is made up of 17 amino acids. Here the CDR3 reads CSAREISSGDRTDTQYF.

This chain uses TRBV6-5 with TRBJ2-2; the D call from TCRdb, TRBD1, cannot be confirmed without DNA. This CDR3 spans 15 amino acids. Per germline, CDR1 MNHEY and CDR2 SVGAGI. The CDR3 sequence: CASSPTVTNTGELFF.

J is TRBJ1-1 and V is TRBV4-3. The CDR3 loop spans 14 amino acids. Germline values: CDR1 LGHNA, CDR2 YSLEER. The chain's CDR3 is CASSQDWMNTEAFF.

The genes are TRBV10-3 and TRBJ2-7; TCRdb's D call of TRBD1 is untestable without DNA. Germline CDR1 is ENHRY and CDR2 is SYGVKD. This CDR3 has 11 amino acids. CDR3 protein: CAISDPPEQYF.

Judged by frequency, this clonotype is medium-sized. V is TRBV7-2 and J is TRBJ1-1. Germline V lookup: CDR1 SGHTA, CDR2 FQGNSA. The CDR3 contains 15 residues. The CDR3 sequence: CASSSSRGIDTEAFF.

The chain joins TRBV7-8 to TRBJ2-2; the D gene TCRdb calls, TRBD1, cannot be checked with no DNA. There are 15 residues in the CDR3. The germline CDR1 and CDR2 sequences are SGHVS and FQNEAQ. The CDR3 is CASSGDSTNTGELFF.

The chain has TRBV30 and TRBJ1-1; TCRdb's assignment of TRBD1 cannot be checked, as there is no DNA. The germline V gene has CDR1 GTSNPN and CDR2 SVGIG (reference sequence). The CDR3 covers 13 residues. The CDR3 spells CAWSPTGRTEAFF.

This chain joins TRBV19 and TRBJ2-1. CDR3 size: 14 residues. CDR1 is LNHDA, CDR2 SQIVND, per germline (reference sequence). The CDR3 is CASSSGGSYNEQFF.

The chain couples TRBV4-1 to TRBJ2-1. In germline, CDR1 is MGHRA, CDR2 YSYEKL. The CDR3 length is 15 residues. CDR3 sequence reads: CASSQVSSSYNEQFF.

The chain is built from TRBV28 and TRBJ2-1; TCRdb proposes TRBD2, but this gene call is untestable without DNA. The V gene's germline CDR1 is MDHEN and CDR2 SYDVKM. The CDR3 is 17 residues long. CDR3: CASIPRPAGGGYNEQFF.

The rearrangement links TRBV20-1 to TRBJ2-3; the D call from TCRdb, TRBD1, cannot be confirmed without DNA. CDR1 is DFQATT and CDR2 is SNEGSKA in the germline V gene (reference sequence). The CDR3 is 15 amino acids. The CDR3: CSGTVSPKLTDTQYF.

This chain uses TRBV7-9 with TRBJ1-2; TCRdb returns TRBD1, unconfirmable since there is no DNA. Looked up from germline, CDR1 is SEHNR and CDR2 is FQNEAQ (reference sequence). The CDR3 has 17 residues. CDR3 amino acids: CASSLTTGQNRDYGYTF.

This chain joins TRBV5-1 and TRBJ2-1; TCRdb gives TRBD2 as the D gene, but with no DNA this cannot be confirmed. Germline V CDR1 and CDR2: SGHRS, YFSETQ. The CDR3 length is 16 residues. CDR3 loop: CASSWTGLLAGNEQFF.

Its frequency marks this clonotype as medium-sized. The chain is built from TRBV7-8 and TRBJ1-1; the TRBD1 assignment by TCRdb is unverifiable without DNA. The V gene's germline CDR1 is SGHVS and CDR2 FQNEAQ. The CDR3 runs to 14 residues. CDR3 sequence: CASSLGQPNTEAFF. Variable domain in full (rest from reference TRBV7-8 and TRBJ1-1): GAGVSQSPRYKVAKRGQDVALRCDPISGHVSLFWYQQALGQGPEFLTYFQNEAQLDKSGLPSDRFFAERPEGSVSTLKIQRTQQEDSAVYLCASSLGQPNTEAFFGQGTRLTVV.